What follows describes a single TCR beta chain. Its antigen is undetermined. 60 Vbeta and 13 Jbeta primers were used in PCR. Clones were sequenced by immunoSEQ multiplex PCR, and TCRdb holds only the in-frame ones, with some missing. The profile shows 70,000 to 100,000 clones, roughly 60% of them singletons. This entry comes from a study of cytomegalovirus exposure and HLA in healthy donors. Notes on the study in general: Exclusion applied to some V segments, including TRBV6-2 and TRBV6-3, as they were indistinguishable.

CDR1 is SGHDT, CDR2 YYEEEE, per germline. The CDR3 runs to 15 residues. V lost 2 bases, J lost 7 bases, and 9 bases stayed unmatched. The sample was PBMCs. V usage is TRBV5-6 and J usage is TRBJ2-1, with TRBD2 matching 7 bases. The receptor was derived from a woman between 45 and 65 years old in good health and CMV-seropositive. The CDR3, as DNA: TGTGCCAGCAGCTTAATGGGGACTAACTGGAATGAGCAGTTCTTC. Translating it yields CASSLMGTNWNEQFF.